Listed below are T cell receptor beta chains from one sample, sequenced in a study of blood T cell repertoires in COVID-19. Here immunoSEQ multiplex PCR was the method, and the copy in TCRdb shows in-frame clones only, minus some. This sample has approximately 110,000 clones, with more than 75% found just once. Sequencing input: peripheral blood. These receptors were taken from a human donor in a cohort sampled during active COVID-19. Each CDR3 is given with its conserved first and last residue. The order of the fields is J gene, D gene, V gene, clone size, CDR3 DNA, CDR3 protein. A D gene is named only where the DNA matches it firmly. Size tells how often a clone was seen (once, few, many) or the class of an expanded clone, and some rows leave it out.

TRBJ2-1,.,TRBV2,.,TGTGCCAGCAGTGTGACTATTAAAGACAATGAGCAGTTCTTC,CASSVTIKDNEQFF
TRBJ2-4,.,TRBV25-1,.,TGTGCCAGCAGACAAGACAAGGACATTCAGTACTTC,CASRQDKDIQYF
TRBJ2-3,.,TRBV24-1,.,TGTGCCACCACCAATGGGGCAGGGGCAGATACGCAGTATTTT,CATTNGAGADTQYF
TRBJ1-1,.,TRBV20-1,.,TGCAGTGCTAGTTCGGGGGGATTCCCCATTGAAGCTTTCTTT,CSASSGGFPIEAFF
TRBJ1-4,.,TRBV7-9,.,TGTGCCAGCAGCTTAATGGCTACTAATGAAAAACTGTTTTTT,CASSLMATNEKLFF
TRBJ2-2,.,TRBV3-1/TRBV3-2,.,TGTGCCAGCAGCAAATGGACTTCTGACACCGGGGAGCTGTTTTTT,CASSKWTSDTGELFF
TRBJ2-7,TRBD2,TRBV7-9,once,TGTGCCAGCAGCCCACCTAGCGGGAGGCGTTCCTACGAGCAGTACTTC,CASSPPSGRRSYEQYF
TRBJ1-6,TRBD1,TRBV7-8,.,TGTGCCAGCAGCCAGAATACAGGGGATTCACCCCTCCACTTT,CASSQNTGDSPLHF
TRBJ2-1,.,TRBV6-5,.,TGTGCCAGCAGAATTCCTAATAGTCCCCAGTTCTTC,CASRIPNSPQFF
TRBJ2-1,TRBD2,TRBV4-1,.,TGCGCCAGCAGCTCCGGGACTAGCTCCTACAATGAGCAGTTCTTC,CASSSGTSSYNEQFF
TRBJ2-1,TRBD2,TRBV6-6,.,TGTGCCAGCAGTTACCTCGGCGGGAGTATGAATGAGCAGTTCTTC,CASSYLGGSMNEQFF
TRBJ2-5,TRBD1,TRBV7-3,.,TGTGCCAGCAGCCAGGGGGCCGGAGAGACCCAGTACTTC,CASSQGAGETQYF
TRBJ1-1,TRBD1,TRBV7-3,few,TGTGCCAGCAGCCAGGGACAGGAGAAATCTGAAGCTTTCTTT,CASSQGQEKSEAFF
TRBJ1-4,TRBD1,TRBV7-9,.,TGTGCCAGCAGTCCTAATACCGGACAGGATAATGAAAAACTGTTTTTT,CASSPNTGQDNEKLFF